Below, 26 T cell receptor beta chains from the same sample are listed, as sequenced in a study of blood T cell repertoires in COVID-19. Some clones are missing from TCRdb's copy, which holds only in-frame ones; the method was immunoSEQ multiplex PCR. The sample contains some 500,000 clones, 70% to 90% of which appear only once. The sample comprised peripheral blood. The receptors were sampled from a woman aged 45 to 65 with COVID-19, enrolled during active disease.

This clone came up a few times. The chain couples TRBV30 to TRBJ2-3, with D perhaps TRBD2 (7 bases). Germline V gives CDR1 GTSNPN, CDR2 SVGIG (reference sequence). The CDR3 covers 12 residues. V was clipped by 7 bases and J by 5 bases, with 13 bases between them. CDR3: CALGGPVDTQYF. The CDR3 DNA is TGTGCCTTGGGGGGGCCGGTAGATACGCAGTATTTT.

This chain joins TRBV5-1 and TRBJ1-2; 8 bases are a match to TRBD1. The germline V gene encodes CDR1 SGHRS and CDR2 YFSETQ. The CDR3 covers 15 residues. V dropped 4 bases and J dropped 6; count of bases not matched to a gene: 11. The CDR3 region has the DNA TGCGCCAGCAGCCCCCCGACAGGGGAAGGGAATGGCTACACCTTC. As protein: CASSPPTGEGNGYTF.

The table lists this clone with a count of one. This rearrangement joins TRBV19 to TRBJ2-6; D may be TRBD2 (7 bases). CDR1 LNHDA and CDR2 SQIVND come from the germline V gene (reference sequence). V was pared by 2 bases and J by 5 bases, with 13 bases between. The CDR3 spans 16 residues. CDR3 in amino acids: CASSIRGEGRANVLTF. The CDR3 DNA reads as TGTGCCAGTAGTATAAGGGGGGAGGGAAGGGCCAACGTCCTGACTTTC.

V is TRBV13 and J is TRBJ2-7; TRBD2 aligns across 7 bases. Germline-derived CDR1 and CDR2 are PRHDT and FYEKMQ (reference sequence). The CDR3 is 17 amino acids. The junction had 12 bases not matched to a gene; V was cut back by 4 bases and J by 0 bases. The CDR3: CASSSSFVGGVSYEQYF. The CDR3 DNA reads as TGTGCCAGCAGCTCCAGCTTCGTTGGGGGGGTCTCCTACGAGCAGTACTTC.

This chain connects TRBV19 to TRBJ1-1; D is undetermined. Germline V gene lookup returns CDR1 LNHDA and CDR2 SQIVND (reference sequence). The CDR3 length is 13 residues. The V gene lost 0 bases and the J gene lost 6 bases, with 8 bases spanning the gap. This chain's CDR3 is CASSIDIESEAFF. CDR3 nucleotide sequence: TGTGCCAGTAGTATAGATATAGAGTCTGAAGCTTTCTTT.

This chain's CDR3 is CASSLIGVTGANVLTF. In DNA, the CDR3 is TGTGCCAGCAGCCTGATAGGGGTCACTGGGGCCAACGTCCTGACTTTC. The genes are TRBV28 and TRBJ2-6; D is possibly TRBD1 (5 bases). This CDR3 spans 16 amino acids. Germline CDR1 MDHEN, CDR2 SYDVKM. With 6 bases removed from V and 2 bases from J, the gap between germline ends came to 14 bases.

The table lists this clone with a count of one. The chain links TRBV19 to TRBJ2-6; 8 positions agree with TRBD2. V lost 11 bases to trimming and J lost 1 base; unmatched junction nucleotides: 7. The CDR3 is 15 residues long. Germline V gives CDR1 LNHDA, CDR2 SQIVND (reference sequence). In DNA form, the CDR3 reads TGTGCCGCGGGGGGTCTTTATTCTGGGGCCAACGTCCTGACTTTC. Translated: CAAGGLYSGANVLTF.

This clone appeared once. This chain uses TRBV23-1 with TRBJ1-3, with TRBD1 as a possible D gene (6 bases). TRBV23-1 is an open reading frame whose function is uncertain. With 10 bases removed from V and 0 bases from J, the gap between germline ends came to 16 bases. The CDR3 is made up of 15 amino acids. The CDR3 loop reads CATGPIQGSGNTIYF. The CDR3 DNA reads as TGCGCCACCGGACCCATACAGGGCTCTGGAAACACCATATATTTT.

The rearrangement joins TRBV10-1 to TRBJ2-2; a weak D match, TRBD2 (5 bases). Per germline, CDR1 WNHNN and CDR2 SYGVQD (reference sequence). V was trimmed by 2 bases and J by 10 bases, leaving 11 bases between them. The CDR3 is made up of 13 amino acids. CDR3 loop: CASSEGGRPELFF. CDR3 sequence (DNA): TGCGCCAGCAGTGAGGGAGGCCGCCCGGAGCTGTTTTTT.

Remarks on this clone: The sample holds other DNA sequences that translate to the same CDR3. The chain links TRBV30 to TRBJ2-3; D gene ambiguous. The CDR3 is 13 residues long. From germline, CDR1 is GTSNPN and CDR2 SVGIG (reference sequence). V was cut by 0 bases and J by 0 bases, with 4 bases left in between. The CDR3 bases are TGTGCCTGGAGTGTACTGAGCACAGATACGCAGTATTTT. It translates to CAWSVLSTDTQYF.

CDR3 sequence reads: CAISAGRDTDTQYF. CDR3 sequence (DNA): TGTGCCATCAGTGCGGGCAGGGACACAGATACGCAGTATTTT. V usage is TRBV10-3 and J usage is TRBJ2-3, with a weak D call TRBD1 (5 bases). This CDR3 region has 14 residues. The germline CDR1 and CDR2 sequences are ENHRY and SYGVKD. V was shortened by 4 bases and J by 2 bases, with 10 bases between the two germline ends.

The chain has TRBV29-1 and TRBJ1-1, with 12 bases aligning to TRBD1. V shed 4 bases and J 5 bases; nucleotides not matched to a gene: 14. The CDR3 sequence is 17 residues long. Per the germline V gene, CDR1 is SQVTM and CDR2 is ANQGSEA. This CDR3 is CSVGDLGTGGSGTEAFF. CDR3 nucleotides: TGCAGCGTTGGGGATTTGGGGACAGGGGGCTCGGGGACTGAAGCTTTCTTT.

The chain uses TRBV3-1 (or the pseudogene TRBV3-2) and TRBJ1-2, with D perhaps TRBD1 (5 bases). Trimming took 8 bases from V and 7 from J, leaving 11 bases between them. The CDR3 consists of 11 residues. CDR1 is LGHDT, CDR2 YNNKEL, per germline (reference sequence). The CDR3 here is CASQGYSGYTF. In nucleotides, the CDR3 is TGTGCCAGCCAGGGTTACTCTGGCTACACCTTC.

The chain recombines TRBV7-2 with TRBJ1-2, with D uncertain. CDR1 and CDR2 (germline): SGHTA, FQGNSA. This CDR3 is built from 14 residues. V dropped 5 bases and J dropped 8 bases, with 18 bases sitting between them. The CDR3 spells CASSPPTPPWGYTF. CDR3 nucleotide sequence: TGTGCCAGCAGCCCCCCGACACCCCCATGGGGCTACACCTTC.

Notes on this clone: This specimen includes other DNA sequences encoding the same CDR3. The V and J genes are TRBV2 and TRBJ1-2; maybe TRBD1 (5 bases). This CDR3 comprises 12 residues. V was trimmed by 5 bases and J by 5 bases, leaving 9 bases between them. Germline values: CDR1 SNHLY, CDR2 FYNNEI. The CDR3 here is CASSTQGYGYTF. CDR3 coding DNA: TGTGCCAGCAGTACCCAGGGATATGGCTACACCTTC.

In this sample, this clone turned up a few times. The chain employs TRBV2 and TRBJ2-7, with D perhaps TRBD2 (6 bases). V shed 5 bases and J shed 3 bases, with 8 bases lying between them. The V gene's germline CDR1 is SNHLY and CDR2 FYNNEI. The CDR3 totals 12 residues. CDR3 nucleotide sequence: TGTGCCAGCAGTCGGACTAACTACGAGCAGTACTTC. Translated: CASSRTNYEQYF.

The gene calls are TRBV11-3 and TRBJ2-3; D is ambiguous. Deletions cut 4 bases from V and 1 base from J, with 12 bases between. Germline V lookup: CDR1 SGHNT, CDR2 YENEEA. The CDR3 spans 15 residues. The CDR3 loop reads CASSYRSLGTDTQYF. Written as DNA, the CDR3 is TGTGCCAGCAGCTACCGGTCCCTGGGCACAGATACGCAGTATTTT.

V and J are TRBV30 and TRBJ1-6, with D hard to call. The CDR3 sequence is 12 residues long. V was pared by 7 bases and J by 9 bases, with 13 bases between. The germline CDR1 and CDR2 sequences are GTSNPN and SVGIG (reference sequence). The CDR3 is CAFTWEGSPLHF. The CDR3 region has the DNA TGTGCCTTCACGTGGGAGGGTTCACCCCTCCACTTT.

The rearrangement uses TRBV27 and TRBJ2-1, with TRBD2 matching 9 bases. The CDR3 contains 15 residues. Trimming at V came to 6 bases and at J to 1 base, leaving 4 bases not matched to a gene. The germline CDR1 and CDR2 sequences are MNHEY and SMNVEV (reference sequence). In DNA, the CDR3 is TGTGCCAGCAGATACAGCGGGGGGTCCTACAATGAGCAGTTCTTC. Protein sequence: CASRYSGGSYNEQFF.

The rearrangement joins TRBV4-1 to TRBJ2-7; 10 positions match TRBD2. From germline, CDR1 is MGHRA and CDR2 YSYEKL. The CDR3 covers 16 residues. J gave up 5 bases and V 3 bases, and 10 bases lay outside the gene matches. Written as DNA, the CDR3 is TGCGCCAGCAGCCAGGAAAAAAGCGGGGGGGTCCACGAGCAGTACTTC. Translating it yields CASSQEKSGGVHEQYF.

V usage is TRBV3-1 (or the pseudogene TRBV3-2) and J usage is TRBJ1-5; the D gene is possibly TRBD1 (6 bases). In germline, CDR1 is LGHDT, CDR2 YNNKEL (reference sequence). This CDR3 comprises 14 residues. V was cut by 2 bases and J by 5 bases, with 10 bases left in between. CDR3 sequence reads: CASSQRGAYQPQHF. CDR3 bases: TGTGCCAGCAGCCAACGGGGGGCCTATCAGCCCCAGCATTTT.

The chain carries TRBV9 and TRBJ2-3, with 8 bases aligning to TRBD2. Germline assignment: CDR1 SGDLS and CDR2 YYNGEE. V dropped 3 bases and J dropped 0; count of bases not matched to a gene: 0. The CDR3 length is 14 residues. The CDR3 protein is CASSAGGSTDTQYF. The CDR3 DNA reads as TGTGCCAGCAGCGCGGGGGGGAGCACAGATACGCAGTATTTT.

This clone occurred once. The chain combines TRBV24-1 with TRBJ2-5, with TRBD1 matching 12 bases. Trimming took 6 bases from V and 4 from J; bases not matched to a gene: 8. CDR1 KGHDR and CDR2 SFDVKD come from the germline V gene. The CDR3 length is 16 residues. The CDR3 here is CATSPGGQGAGETQYF. The CDR3 DNA sequence: TGTGCCACCAGTCCGGGGGGACAGGGGGCCGGAGAGACCCAGTACTTC.

This chain's CDR3 is CASSLANRGRYGYTF. The CDR3 DNA is TGCGCCAGCAGTTTGGCGAACAGGGGGAGGTATGGCTACACCTTC. J is TRBJ1-2 and V is TRBV23-1; 8 bases are a match to TRBD1. TRBV23-1 is treated as an ORF (open reading frame) with a function not yet certain. The CDR3 is made up of 15 amino acids. The V segment lost 5 bases and the J segment 5 bases; nucleotides outside the gene matches: 10.

V gene TRBV3-1 (or the pseudogene TRBV3-2) combines with J gene TRBJ2-1; weak D call: TRBD2 (6 bases). The CDR3 is 13 amino acids. V lost 7 bases to trimming and J lost 8 bases, with 15 bases between them. Germline V lookup: CDR1 LGHDT, CDR2 YNNKEL (reference sequence). As DNA, the CDR3 is TGTGCCAGCAAATACGGGGCTAGCGATGAGCAGTTCTTC. Amino acids: CASKYGASDEQFF.

The chain links TRBV5-1 to TRBJ1-2; 9 positions match TRBD1. The V gene's germline CDR1 is SGHRS and CDR2 YFSETQ. This CDR3 has 18 amino acids. After removal of 2 bases from V and 2 bases from J, the junction contained 13 bases not matched to a gene. In DNA form, the CDR3 reads TGCGCCAGCAGCTTAAGTATTGTCGATGGACAGGGGAACTATGGCTACACCTTC. Amino acids: CASSLSIVDGQGNYGYTF.